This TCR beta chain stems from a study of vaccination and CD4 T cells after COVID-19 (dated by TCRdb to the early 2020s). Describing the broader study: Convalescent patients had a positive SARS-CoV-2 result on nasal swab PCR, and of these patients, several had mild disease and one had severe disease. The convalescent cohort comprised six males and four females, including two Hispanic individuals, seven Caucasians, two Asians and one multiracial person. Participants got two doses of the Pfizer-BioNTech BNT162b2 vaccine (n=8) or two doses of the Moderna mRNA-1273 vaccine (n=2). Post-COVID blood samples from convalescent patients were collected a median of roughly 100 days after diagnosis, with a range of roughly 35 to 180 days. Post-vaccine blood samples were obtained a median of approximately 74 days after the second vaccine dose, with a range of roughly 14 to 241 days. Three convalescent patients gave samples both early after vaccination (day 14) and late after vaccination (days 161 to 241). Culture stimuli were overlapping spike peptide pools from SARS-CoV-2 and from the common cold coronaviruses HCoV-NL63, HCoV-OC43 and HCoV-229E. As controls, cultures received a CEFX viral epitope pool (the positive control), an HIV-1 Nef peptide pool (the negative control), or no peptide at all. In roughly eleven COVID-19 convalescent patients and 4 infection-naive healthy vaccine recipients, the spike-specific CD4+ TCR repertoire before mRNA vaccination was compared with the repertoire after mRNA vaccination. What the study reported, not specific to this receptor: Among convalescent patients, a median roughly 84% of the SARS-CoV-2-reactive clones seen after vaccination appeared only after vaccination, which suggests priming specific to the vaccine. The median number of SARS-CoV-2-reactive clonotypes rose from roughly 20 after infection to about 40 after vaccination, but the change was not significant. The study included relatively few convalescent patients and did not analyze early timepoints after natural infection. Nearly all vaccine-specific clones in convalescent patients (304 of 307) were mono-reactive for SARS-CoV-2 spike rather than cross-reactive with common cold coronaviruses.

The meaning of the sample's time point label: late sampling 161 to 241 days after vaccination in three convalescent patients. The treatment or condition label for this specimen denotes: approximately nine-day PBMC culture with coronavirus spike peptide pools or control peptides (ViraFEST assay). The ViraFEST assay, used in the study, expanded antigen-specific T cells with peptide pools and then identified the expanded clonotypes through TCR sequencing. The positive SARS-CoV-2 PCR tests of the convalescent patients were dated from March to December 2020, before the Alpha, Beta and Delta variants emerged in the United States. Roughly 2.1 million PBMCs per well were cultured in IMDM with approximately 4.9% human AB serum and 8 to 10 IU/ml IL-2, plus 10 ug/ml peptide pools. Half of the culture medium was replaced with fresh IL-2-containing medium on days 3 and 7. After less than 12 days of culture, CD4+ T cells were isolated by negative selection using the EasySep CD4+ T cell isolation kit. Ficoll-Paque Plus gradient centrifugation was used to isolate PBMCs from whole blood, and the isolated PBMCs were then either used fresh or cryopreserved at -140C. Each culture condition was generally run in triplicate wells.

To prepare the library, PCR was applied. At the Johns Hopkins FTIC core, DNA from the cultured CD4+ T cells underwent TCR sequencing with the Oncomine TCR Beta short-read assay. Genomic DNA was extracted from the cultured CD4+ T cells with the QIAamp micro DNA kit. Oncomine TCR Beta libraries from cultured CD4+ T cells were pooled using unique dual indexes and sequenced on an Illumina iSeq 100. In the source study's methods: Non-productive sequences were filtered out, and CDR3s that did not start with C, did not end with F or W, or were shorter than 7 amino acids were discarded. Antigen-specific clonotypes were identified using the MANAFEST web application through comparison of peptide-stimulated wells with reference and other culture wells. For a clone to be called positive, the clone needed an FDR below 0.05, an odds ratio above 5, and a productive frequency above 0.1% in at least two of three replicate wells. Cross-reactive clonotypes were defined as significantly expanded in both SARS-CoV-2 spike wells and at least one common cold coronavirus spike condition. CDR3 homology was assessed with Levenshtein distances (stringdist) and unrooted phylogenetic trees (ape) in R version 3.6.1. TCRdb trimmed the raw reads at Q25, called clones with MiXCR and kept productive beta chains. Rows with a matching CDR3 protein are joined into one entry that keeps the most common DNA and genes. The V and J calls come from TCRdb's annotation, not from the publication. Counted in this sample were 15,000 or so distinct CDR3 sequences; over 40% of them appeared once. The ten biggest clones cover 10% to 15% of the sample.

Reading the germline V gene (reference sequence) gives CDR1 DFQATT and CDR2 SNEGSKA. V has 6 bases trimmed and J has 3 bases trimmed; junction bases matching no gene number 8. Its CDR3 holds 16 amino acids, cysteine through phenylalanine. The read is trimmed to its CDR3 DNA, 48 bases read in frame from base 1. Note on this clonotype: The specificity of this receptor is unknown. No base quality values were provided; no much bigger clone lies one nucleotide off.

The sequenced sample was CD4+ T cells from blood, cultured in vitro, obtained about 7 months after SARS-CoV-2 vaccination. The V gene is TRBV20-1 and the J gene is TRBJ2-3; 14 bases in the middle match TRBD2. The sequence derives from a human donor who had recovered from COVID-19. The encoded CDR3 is CSARLAGGRRTDTQYF. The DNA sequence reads TGCAGTGCAAGACTAGCGGGGGGGCGGAGGACAGATACGCAGTATTTT.